This T cell receptor beta chain was recovered during a study of CXCR3-negative and CXCR3-positive naive CD8 T cells. TRB cDNA libraries were made by UMI-labeled 5' RACE. Following a re-call of the 5' RACE reads, TCRdb has one entry per CDR3 protein and lacks DNA. This sample's table has 65,000 to 75,000 distinct CDR3 sequences. General study points: Against CXCR3-negative naive cells, CXCR3-positive naive cells showed more hydrophobic TRB CDR3s.

As concerns this clonotype: Antigen: not known.

CDR3 length: 17 amino acids. The sample taken for sequencing was naive CXCR3+ CD8+ T cells from blood. Subset specified: CD45RO-CCR7+CD27+CD95- naive CD8+ T cells expressing CXCR3 (TNR3+). The receptor was derived from a human donor in good health. Some clones in this sample may be carry-over from other donors' samples. The chain carries TRBV21-1 and TRBJ2-1; the TRBD1 assignment by TCRdb is unverifiable without DNA. TRBV21-1 is a known pseudogene. The CDR3 loop is CASSKSIGGTGLNEQFF.